This T cell receptor (beta chain) was identified in a study of identical twins. This clonotype has just a few counts. There are 20 residues in the CDR3. Trimming removed 4 bases from V and 0 bases from J, with 26 bases in between. A universal primer site was incorporated via template switching, and the cDNA contained unique molecular identifiers. TCRdb used MiXCR to reprocess the 5' RACE reads, holding one entry per CDR3 protein. The table shows nearly 900,000 distinct CDR3 sequences, with about 12% occurring only once. These data are also associated with another study on yellow fever vaccine responses in identical twins. As that study records: A vaccine T cell response that seemed partly convergent and partly personalized was reported in twins.

This chain connects TRBV12-3 or TRBV12-4 to TRBJ2-3, with D tentatively TRBD1 (7 bases). This TCR was sampled from a young woman in good health. Sequenced sample: PBMCs. The CDR3 loop is CASSSSLRDPEGASTDTQYF. CDR3 nucleotide sequence: TGTGCCAGCAGTTCCTCCCTCCGGGACCCGGAGGGGGCTAGCACAGATACGCAGTATTTT.